This TCR beta chain was captured in a study of graft-versus-host responses after intestinal transplantation. Study details: Recipients were given multivisceral, liver-intestinal, or isolated intestinal transplants. Anti-thymocyte globulin induction, then tacrolimus and steroids for two to four years, went to all recipients.

The method was immunoSEQ multiplex PCR; TCRdb's version includes in-frame clones alone and lacks a portion of them. The table has over 65,000 clones, 91% seen once; the top ten hold more than 0.095%. Comments on this clone: Its target is not known.

V dropped 4 bases and J dropped 1 base, with 10 bases sitting between them. Germline lookup yields CDR1 ENHRY and CDR2 SYGVKD. The CDR3 is 15 amino acids. Broader study findings: Some GvH clones were seen earlier in gut or blood, suggesting intestinal origin.

The material sequenced was unstimulated CD4+ T cells sorted from spleen or lymph node cells, taken before intestinal transplant. The V and J genes are TRBV10-3 and TRBJ2-2, with a tentative D call TRBD2 (5 bases). The receptor comes from a human donor who received an intestinal transplant. This CDR3 reads CAISGGRGNTGELFF. The DNA for the CDR3 is TGTGCCATCAGTGGCGGACGGGGGAACACCGGGGAGCTGTTTTTT.